Below are 10 T cell receptor beta chains sequenced from a single sample in a study of spatial heterogeneity in lung cancer. Described time point: sample taken at primary tumor resection. Unsorted samples of tumor, nontumor lung or frozen PBMC had their whole RNA sequenced. TCRdb fed the 5' RACE reads into MiXCR, producing one record per CDR3 protein. The sample holds 3,000 to 3,500 distinct CDR3 sequences, 41% seen once. Specimen: PBMCs, collected at surgery. The receptors derive from a male donor with early-stage non-small cell lung cancer.

This clonotype has more than one count but fewer than ten. J is TRBJ2-2 and V is TRBV5-1; D perhaps matches TRBD1 (6 bases). Trimming stripped 2 bases from V and 4 bases from J, with 9 bases between. The length of the CDR3 is 14 residues. The V gene's germline CDR1 is SGHRS and CDR2 YFSETQ. In nucleotides, the CDR3 is TGCGCCAGCAGCTTCTTGGACAGCACCGGGGAGCTGTTTTTT. Protein: CASSFLDSTGELFF.

This chain connects TRBV28 to TRBJ2-5, with 9 bases aligning to TRBD2. V shed 2 bases, J shed 5 bases, and the junction held 6 bases outside the gene matches. The germline CDR1 and CDR2 sequences are MDHEN and SYDVKM. This CDR3 contains 15 residues. The CDR3 DNA follows: TGTGCCAGCAGTTTAGTTGCGGGAGGGTTTGAGACCCAGTACTTC. This sequence encodes CASSLVAGGFETQYF.

V and J are TRBV3-1 and TRBJ2-3, with a possible D match to TRBD1 (5 bases). V lost 4 bases and J lost 10, with 18 bases in between. The V gene's germline CDR1 is LGHDT and CDR2 YNNKEL (reference sequence). This CDR3 has 14 residues. CDR3 nucleotides: TGTGCCAGCAGCCGCCCTCTTGGGGCTCCCCCGCAGTATTTT. This encodes CASSRPLGAPPQYF.

This clonotype was recorded a few times. This chain connects TRBV18 to TRBJ1-3; D possibly corresponds to TRBD1 (5 bases). The CDR3 has 16 residues. Germline V gives CDR1 KGHSH, CDR2 LQKENI. Trimming removed 2 bases at V and 1 base at J, with 12 bases between. CDR3 residues: CASSPSEGLSGNTIYF. In DNA, the CDR3 is TGTGCCAGCTCACCAAGTGAGGGGCTATCTGGAAACACCATATATTTT.

The chain joins TRBV28 to TRBJ2-1; 12 bases line up with TRBD2. Germline CDR1 MDHEN, CDR2 SYDVKM. This CDR3 is 17 amino acids long. Trimming removed 6 bases from V and 8 bases from J; junction bases left unmatched: 14. The CDR3 DNA reads as TGTGCCAGCAGCCCACTCGAGGCGACTAGCGGGAGAGATGAGCAGTTCTTC. Its protein product is CASSPLEATSGRDEQFF.

This clonotype was counted only a few times. This chain joins TRBV6-6 and TRBJ2-1; D gene unclear. Germline CDR1 is MNHNY and CDR2 is SVGAGI (reference sequence). Trimming removed 3 bases at V and 9 bases at J, with 9 bases between. This CDR3 comprises 12 residues. The CDR3 nucleotides are TGTGCCAGCAGTTATCATGTGGGTGAGCAGTTCTTC. Translation: CASSYHVGEQFF.

In its sample, this clonotype was seen many times. The gene calls are TRBV27 and TRBJ2-2; D possibly uses TRBD1 or TRBD2 (5 bases each). CDR1 is MNHEY and CDR2 is SMNVEV in the germline V gene (reference sequence). CDR3 length: 14 amino acids. The V and J ends lost 8 bases and 5 bases respectively, with 15 bases between them. The CDR3 nucleotides read TGTGCCAGCGGTGCCGGGGACGCAACCGGGGAGCTGTTTTTT. It encodes CASGAGDATGELFF.

This chain joins TRBV4-2 and TRBJ2-7, with 13 positions matching TRBD2. The CDR3 totals 12 residues. CDR1 and CDR2 from the germline V gene are LGHNA and YNFKEQ. The CDR3 bases are TGTGCGGCGGGACTAGCGGGACGTGAGCAGTACTTC. The encoded protein is CAAGLAGREQYF.

The chain couples TRBV7-3 to TRBJ1-1, with 10 nucleotides matching TRBD1. The length of the CDR3 is 16 residues. Germline loops: CDR1 SGHTA, CDR2 FQGTGA. After removal of 4 bases from V and 8 bases from J, the junction contained 13 bases not matched to a gene. For the CDR3, the DNA is TGTGCCAGCAGCTCGCACCGACTGACAGGGGGCGAGGAAGCTTTCTTT. Amino acids: CASSSHRLTGGEEAFF.

This chain links TRBV11-2 with TRBJ2-3; D is unresolved. This CDR3 is 13 amino acids long. Germline lookup yields CDR1 SGHAT and CDR2 FQNNGV. Trimming removed 1 base from V and 7 bases from J, with 9 bases in between. In DNA, the CDR3 is TGTGCCAGCAGCTTAGGTGGACCCAATACGCAGTATTTT. This sequence encodes CASSLGGPNTQYF.